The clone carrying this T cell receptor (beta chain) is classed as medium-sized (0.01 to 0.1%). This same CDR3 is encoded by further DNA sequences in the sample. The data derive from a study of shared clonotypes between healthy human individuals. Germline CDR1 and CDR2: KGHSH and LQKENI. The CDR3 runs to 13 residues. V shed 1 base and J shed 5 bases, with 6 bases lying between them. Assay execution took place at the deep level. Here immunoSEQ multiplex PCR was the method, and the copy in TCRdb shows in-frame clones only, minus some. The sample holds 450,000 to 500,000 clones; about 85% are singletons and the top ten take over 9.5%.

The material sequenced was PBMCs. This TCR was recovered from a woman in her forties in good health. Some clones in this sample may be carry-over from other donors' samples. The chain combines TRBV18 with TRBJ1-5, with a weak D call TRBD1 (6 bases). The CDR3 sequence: CASSPQGDQPQHF. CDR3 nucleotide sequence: TGTGCCAGCTCACCACAGGGGGATCAGCCCCAGCATTTT.